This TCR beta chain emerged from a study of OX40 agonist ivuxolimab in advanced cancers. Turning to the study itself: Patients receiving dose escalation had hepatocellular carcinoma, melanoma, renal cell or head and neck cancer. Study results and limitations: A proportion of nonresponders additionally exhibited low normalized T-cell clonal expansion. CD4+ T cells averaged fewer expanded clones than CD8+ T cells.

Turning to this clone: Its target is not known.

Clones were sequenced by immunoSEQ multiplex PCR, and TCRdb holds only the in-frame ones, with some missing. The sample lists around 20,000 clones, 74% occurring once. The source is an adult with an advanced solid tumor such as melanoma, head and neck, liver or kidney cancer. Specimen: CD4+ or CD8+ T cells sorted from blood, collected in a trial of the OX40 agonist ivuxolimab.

In nucleotides, the CDR3 is TGCGCCAGCAGCCACCCAACCGGGGAGCTGTTTTTT. Translated, it gives CASSHPTGELFF. The chain has TRBV5-1 and TRBJ2-2; D is ambiguous. Germline V gives CDR1 SGHRS, CDR2 YFSETQ. CDR3 length: 12 amino acids. Trimming cost V 4 bases and J 5 bases, with 6 bases left between them. The whole variable domain, filled in from reference TRBV5-1 and TRBJ2-2, reads KAGVTQTPRYLIKTRGQQVTLSCSPISGHRSVSWYQQTPGQGLQFLFEYFSETQRNKGNFPGRFSGRQFSNSRSEMNVSTLELGDSALYLCASSHPTGELFFGEGSRLTVL.